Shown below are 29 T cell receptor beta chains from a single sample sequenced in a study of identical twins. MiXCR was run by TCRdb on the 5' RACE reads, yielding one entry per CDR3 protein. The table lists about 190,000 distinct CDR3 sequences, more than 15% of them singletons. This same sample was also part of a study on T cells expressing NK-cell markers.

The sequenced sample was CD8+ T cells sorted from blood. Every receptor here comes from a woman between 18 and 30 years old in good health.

As DNA, the CDR3 is TGTGCCAGCAGTGGGGGGGCGGCCCAGTACTTC. It codes for CASSGGAAQYF. The chain is built from TRBV25-1 and TRBJ2-5; D possibly matches TRBD1 or TRBD2 (6 bases each). V lost 4 bases and J lost 9, with 9 bases in between. This CDR3 is built from 11 residues. Germline values: CDR1 MGHDK, CDR2 SYGVNS. The full variable domain, completed using reference TRBV25-1 and TRBJ2-5, is EADIYQTPRYLVIGTGKKITLECSQTMGHDKMYWYQQDPGMELHLIHYSYGVNSTEKGDLSSESTVSRIRTEHFPLTLESARPSHTSQYLCASSGGAAQYFGPGTRLLVL.

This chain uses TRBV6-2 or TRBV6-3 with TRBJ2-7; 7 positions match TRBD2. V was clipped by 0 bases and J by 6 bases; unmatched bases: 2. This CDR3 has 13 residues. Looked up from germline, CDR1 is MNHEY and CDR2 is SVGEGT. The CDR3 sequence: CASSYSGGGEQYF. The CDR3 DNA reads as TGTGCCAGCAGTTACTCGGGCGGGGGCGAGCAGTACTTC.

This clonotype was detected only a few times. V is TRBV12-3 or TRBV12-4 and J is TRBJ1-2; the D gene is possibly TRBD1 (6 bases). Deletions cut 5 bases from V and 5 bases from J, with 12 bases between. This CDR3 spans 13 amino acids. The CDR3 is CASSPLGGYGYTF. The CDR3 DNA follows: TGTGCCAGCAGTCCCTTAGGGGGGTATGGCTACACCTTC.

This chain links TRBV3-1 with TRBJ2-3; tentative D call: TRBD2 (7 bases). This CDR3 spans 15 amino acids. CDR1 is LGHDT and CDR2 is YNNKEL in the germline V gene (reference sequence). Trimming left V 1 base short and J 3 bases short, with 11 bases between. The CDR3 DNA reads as TGTGCCAGCAGCCAAGTGGAGGGGGGGACAGATACGCAGTATTTT. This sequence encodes CASSQVEGGTDTQYF.

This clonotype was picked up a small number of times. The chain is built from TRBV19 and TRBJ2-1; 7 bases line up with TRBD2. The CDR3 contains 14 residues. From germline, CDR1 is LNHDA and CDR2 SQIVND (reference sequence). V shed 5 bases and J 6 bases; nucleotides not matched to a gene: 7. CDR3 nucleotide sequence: TGTGCCAGTAGTCAAGGACTAGTTTTCAATGAGCAGTTCTTC. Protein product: CASSQGLVFNEQFF.

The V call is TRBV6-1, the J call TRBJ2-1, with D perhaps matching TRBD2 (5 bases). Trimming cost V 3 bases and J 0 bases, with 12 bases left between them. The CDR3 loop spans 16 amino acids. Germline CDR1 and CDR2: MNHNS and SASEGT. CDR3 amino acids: CASSDQRLSSYNEQFF. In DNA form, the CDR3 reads TGTGCCAGCAGTGACCAGCGGCTTAGCTCCTACAATGAGCAGTTCTTC.

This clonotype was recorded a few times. CDR3 amino acids: CASTGGPYSYEQYF. The CDR3 DNA sequence: TGTGCCAGCACCGGGGGCCCTTACTCCTACGAGCAGTACTTC. The rearrangement uses TRBV2 and TRBJ2-7; D could derive from TRBD1 or TRBD2 (6 bases each). Trimming pared 7 bases from V and 0 bases from J, leaving 13 bases between. The CDR3 has 14 amino acids. The germline V gene has CDR1 SNHLY and CDR2 FYNNEI.

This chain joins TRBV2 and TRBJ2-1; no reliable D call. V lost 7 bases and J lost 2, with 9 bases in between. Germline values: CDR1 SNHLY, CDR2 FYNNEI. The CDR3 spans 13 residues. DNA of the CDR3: TGTGCCAGCAATGGGGATACCTACAATGAGCAGTTCTTC. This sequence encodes CASNGDTYNEQFF.

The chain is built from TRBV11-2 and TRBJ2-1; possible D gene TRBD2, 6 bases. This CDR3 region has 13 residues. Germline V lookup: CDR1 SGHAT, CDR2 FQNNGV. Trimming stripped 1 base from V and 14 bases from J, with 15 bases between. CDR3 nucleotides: TGTGCCAGCAGCTTAGGGACCGGCGGGGCCGAGTTCTTC. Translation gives CASSLGTGGAEFF.

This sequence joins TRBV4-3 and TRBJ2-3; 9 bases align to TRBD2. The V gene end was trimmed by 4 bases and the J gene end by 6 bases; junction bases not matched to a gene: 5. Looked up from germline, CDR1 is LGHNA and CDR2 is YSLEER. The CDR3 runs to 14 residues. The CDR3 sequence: CASSPVAGVDTQYF. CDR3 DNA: TGCGCCAGCAGCCCTGTAGCGGGAGTGGATACGCAGTATTTT.

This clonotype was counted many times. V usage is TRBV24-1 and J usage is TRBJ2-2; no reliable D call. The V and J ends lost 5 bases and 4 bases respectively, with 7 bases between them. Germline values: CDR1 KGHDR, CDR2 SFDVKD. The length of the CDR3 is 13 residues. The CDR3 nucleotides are TGTGCCACCAGTGGGGGTTCCACCGGGGAGCTGTTTTTT. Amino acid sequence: CATSGGSTGELFF.

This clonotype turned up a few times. In DNA form, the CDR3 reads TGTGCCTCGCGGGCGCTTCAAGAGACCCAGTACTTC. It yields the protein CASRALQETQYF. The J gene is TRBJ2-5, the V gene TRBV11-2, with D possibly TRBD2 on 5 matching bases. The CDR3 contains 12 residues. Germline loops: CDR1 SGHAT, CDR2 FQNNGV. The V gene lost 11 bases and the J gene lost 2 bases, with 12 bases spanning the gap.

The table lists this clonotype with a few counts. CDR3 DNA sequence: TGTGCCAGCAGTGAAAGGTTCGTTGGTGTTGGTGGGTACGAGCAGTACTTC. Translated: CASSERFVGVGGYEQYF. The V gene is TRBV2, the J gene TRBJ2-7; D ambiguous. The CDR3 totals 17 residues. Between the trimmed V and J ends, which lost 2 bases and 4 bases, there was a span of 21 bases. Germline values: CDR1 SNHLY, CDR2 FYNNEI.

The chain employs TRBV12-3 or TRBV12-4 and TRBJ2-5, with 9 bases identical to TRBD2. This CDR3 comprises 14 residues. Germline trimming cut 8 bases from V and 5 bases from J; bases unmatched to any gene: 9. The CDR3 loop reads CASLLAGERETQYF. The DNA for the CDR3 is TGTGCCAGCTTGTTAGCGGGAGAGAGGGAGACCCAGTACTTC.

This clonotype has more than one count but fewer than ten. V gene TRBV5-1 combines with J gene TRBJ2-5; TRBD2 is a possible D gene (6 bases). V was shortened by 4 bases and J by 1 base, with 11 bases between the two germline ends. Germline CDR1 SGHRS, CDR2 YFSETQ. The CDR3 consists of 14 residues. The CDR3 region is CASSARDSQETQYF. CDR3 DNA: TGCGCCAGCAGCGCCCGGGACTCCCAAGAGACCCAGTACTTC.

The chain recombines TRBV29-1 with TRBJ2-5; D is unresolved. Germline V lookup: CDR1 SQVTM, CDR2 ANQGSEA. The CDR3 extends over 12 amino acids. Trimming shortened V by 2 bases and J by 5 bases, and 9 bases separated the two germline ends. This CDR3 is CSVEFSSETQYF. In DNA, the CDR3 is TGCAGCGTTGAATTTTCCTCTGAGACCCAGTACTTC.

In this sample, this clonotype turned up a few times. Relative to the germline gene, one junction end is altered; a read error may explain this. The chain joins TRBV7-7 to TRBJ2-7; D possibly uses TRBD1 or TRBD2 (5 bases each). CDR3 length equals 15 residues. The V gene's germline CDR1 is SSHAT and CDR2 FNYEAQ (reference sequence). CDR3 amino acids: CASSPPGAGQHEQYF. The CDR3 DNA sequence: TGTGCTAGCAGCCCCCCCGGGGCAGGGCAGCACGAGCAGTACTTC.

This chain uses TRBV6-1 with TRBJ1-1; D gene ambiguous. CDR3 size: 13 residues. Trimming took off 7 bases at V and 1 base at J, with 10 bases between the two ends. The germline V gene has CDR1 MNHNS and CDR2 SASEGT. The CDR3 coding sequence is TGTGCCAGCAAAATAGGCGAGAACACTGAAGCTTTCTTT. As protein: CASKIGENTEAFF.

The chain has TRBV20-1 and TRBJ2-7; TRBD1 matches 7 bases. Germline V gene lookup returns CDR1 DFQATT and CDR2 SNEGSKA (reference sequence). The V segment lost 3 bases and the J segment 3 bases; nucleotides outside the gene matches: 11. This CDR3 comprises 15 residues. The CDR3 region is CSASSRQGVNYEQYF. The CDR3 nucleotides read TGCAGTGCTAGTAGTCGGCAGGGGGTAAACTACGAGCAGTACTTC.

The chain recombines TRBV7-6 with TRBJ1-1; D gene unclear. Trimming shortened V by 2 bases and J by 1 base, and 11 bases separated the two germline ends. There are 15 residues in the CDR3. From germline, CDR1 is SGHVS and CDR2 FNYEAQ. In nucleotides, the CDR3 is TGTGCCAGCAGCTTAATTAACGTCAAGAACACTGAAGCTTTCTTT. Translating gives CASSLINVKNTEAFF.

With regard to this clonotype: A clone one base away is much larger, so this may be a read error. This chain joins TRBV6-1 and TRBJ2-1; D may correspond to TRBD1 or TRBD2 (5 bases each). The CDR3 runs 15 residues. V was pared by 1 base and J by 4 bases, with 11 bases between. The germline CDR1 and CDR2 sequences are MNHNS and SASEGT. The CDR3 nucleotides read TGTGCCAGCAGTGAAGACAGGACTTCATACAATGAGCAGTTCTTC. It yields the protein CASSEDRTSYNEQFF.

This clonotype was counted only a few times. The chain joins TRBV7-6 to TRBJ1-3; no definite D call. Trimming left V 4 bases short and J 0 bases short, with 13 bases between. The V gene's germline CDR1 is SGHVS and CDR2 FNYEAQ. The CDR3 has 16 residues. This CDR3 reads CASSSLYTSSGNTIYF. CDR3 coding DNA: TGTGCCAGCAGCTCCCTCTACACGAGCTCTGGAAACACCATATATTTT.

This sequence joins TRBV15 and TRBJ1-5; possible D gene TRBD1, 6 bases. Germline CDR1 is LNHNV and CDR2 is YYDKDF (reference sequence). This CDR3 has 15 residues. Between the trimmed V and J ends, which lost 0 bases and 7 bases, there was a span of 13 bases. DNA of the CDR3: TGTGCCACCAGCAGAGAATCAGGGGTTTGGCAGCCCCAGCATTTT. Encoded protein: CATSRESGVWQPQHF.

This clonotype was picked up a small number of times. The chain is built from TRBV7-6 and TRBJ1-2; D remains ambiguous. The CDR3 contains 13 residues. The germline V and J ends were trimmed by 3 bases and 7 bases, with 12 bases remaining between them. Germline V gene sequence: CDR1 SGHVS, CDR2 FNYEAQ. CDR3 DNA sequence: TGTGCCAGCAGCTTCGGAGGGTACGCTGGCTACACCTTC. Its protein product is CASSFGGYAGYTF.

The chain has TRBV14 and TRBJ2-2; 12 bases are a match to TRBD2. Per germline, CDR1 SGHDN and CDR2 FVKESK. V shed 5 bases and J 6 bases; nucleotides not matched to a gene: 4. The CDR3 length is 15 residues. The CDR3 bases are TGTGCCAGCAGCTTACTAGCGGGAGGTTCCGGGGAGCTGTTTTTT. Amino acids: CASSLLAGGSGELFF.

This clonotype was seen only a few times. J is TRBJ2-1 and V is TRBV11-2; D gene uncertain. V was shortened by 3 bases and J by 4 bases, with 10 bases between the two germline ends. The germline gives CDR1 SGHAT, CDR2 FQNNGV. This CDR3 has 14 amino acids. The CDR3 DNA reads TGTGCCAGCAGCTTGATGCGGCGGTACAATGAGCAGTTCTTC. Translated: CASSLMRRYNEQFF.

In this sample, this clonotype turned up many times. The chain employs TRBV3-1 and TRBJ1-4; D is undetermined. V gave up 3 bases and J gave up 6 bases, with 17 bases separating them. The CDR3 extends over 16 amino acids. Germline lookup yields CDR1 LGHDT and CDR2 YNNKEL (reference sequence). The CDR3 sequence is CASSHPKSGAYEKLFF. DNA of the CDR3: TGTGCCAGCAGCCACCCAAAATCGGGCGCCTATGAAAAACTGTTTTTT.

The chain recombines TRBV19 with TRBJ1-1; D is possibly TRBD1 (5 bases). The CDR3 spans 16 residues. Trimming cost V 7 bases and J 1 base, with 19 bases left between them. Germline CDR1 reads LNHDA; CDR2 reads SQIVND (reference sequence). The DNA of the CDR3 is TGTGCCAGTAAGATTGCGGGGCTACTAGGGAACACTGAAGCTTTCTTT. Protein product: CASKIAGLLGNTEAFF.

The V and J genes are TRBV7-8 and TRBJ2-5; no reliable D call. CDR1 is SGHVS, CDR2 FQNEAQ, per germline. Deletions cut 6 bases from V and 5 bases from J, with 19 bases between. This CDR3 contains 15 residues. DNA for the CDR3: TGTGCCAGCAGTCGGACCTCCCCTATAGGGGAGACCCAGTACTTC. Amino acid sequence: CASSRTSPIGETQYF. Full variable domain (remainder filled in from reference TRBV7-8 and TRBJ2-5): GAGVSQSPRYKVAKRGQDVALRCDPISGHVSLFWYQQALGQGPEFLTYFQNEAQLDKSGLPSDRFFAERPEGSVSTLKIQRTQQEDSAVYLCASSRTSPIGETQYFGPGTRLLVL.